The clone carrying this TCR beta chain was seen only a few times. Its antigen is still unknown. TCRalpha and TCRbeta libraries used 5'RACE with constant-segment primers and UMIs. TCRdb independently ran MiXCR on the 5' RACE reads; one entry per CDR3 protein. The sample contains about 360,000 distinct CDR3 sequences, approximately 15% of which appear only once. This sample was taken from a study of T-cell memory formation after mild COVID-19. Germline V gives CDR1 LNHNV, CDR2 YYDKDF (reference sequence). The CDR3 sequence is 15 residues long. The ends were cut back, 3 bases at V and 3 bases at J, with 12 bases in the middle. General study results and limits: There were some responding clones in pre-infection memory, which suggested that cross-reactive memory had joined. Contracting CD8+ clones were enriched in EMRA, CD4+ mainly in CM and EM. Contracting clones from day 15 to 85 showed balanced CD4/CD8; later expanders favored CD4+.

The chain joins TRBV15 to TRBJ1-5, with D possibly matching TRBD1 (6 bases). Material: PBMCs or a T cell subset sorted from them (not recorded which). This receptor was obtained from a man aged 18 to 30 who had mild COVID-19 (a few samples of this study predate the infection). Cell type and time point are not known. CDR3 coding DNA: TGTGCCACCAGCAGGGTTGGACAGCCCAATCAGCCCCAGCATTTT. Amino acid sequence: CATSRVGQPNQPQHF.